The 19 T cell receptor beta chains given below trace back to one sample, sequenced in a study of early T cells in non-severe SARS-CoV-2 infection. TCRdb used MiXCR to reprocess the 5' RACE reads, holding one entry per CDR3 protein. The sample holds about 34,000 distinct CDR3 sequences, approximately 6% seen once. Source material: whole blood. These receptors came from an adult who was a healthcare worker with PCR-confirmed SARS-CoV-2 infection or an uninfected control (not recorded which).

In its sample, this clonotype was seen many times. The chain joins TRBV20-1 to TRBJ2-3; D gene unclear. V lost 6 bases, J lost 2 bases, and 12 bases lay in between. The V gene's germline CDR1 is DFQATT and CDR2 SNEGSKA (reference sequence). The CDR3 totals 13 residues. CDR3 nucleotide sequence: TGCAGTGCCCCCGGGCCAGACACAGATACGCAGTATTTT. This translates into CSAPGPDTDTQYF.

The CDR3 nucleotides are TGTGCCAGCAGTTTTACCCTAGCCGGAGATACGCAGTATTTT. Translated: CASSFTLAGDTQYF. The rearrangement uses TRBV6-2 or TRBV6-3 and TRBJ2-3; D possibly corresponds to TRBD2 (5 bases). The CDR3 sequence is 14 residues long. Germline V gene sequence: CDR1 MNHEY, CDR2 SVGEGT. The V and J ends lost 4 bases and 5 bases respectively, with 13 bases between them.

Many counts were recorded for this clonotype. This chain connects TRBV9 to TRBJ2-3; D is possibly TRBD2 (5 bases). Germline CDR1 SGDLS, CDR2 YYNGEE. This CDR3 spans 15 amino acids. Trimming removed 0 bases at V and 3 bases at J, with 11 bases between. CDR3 sequence reads: CASSVGRTLTDTQYF. For the CDR3, the DNA is TGTGCCAGCAGCGTAGGAAGGACTTTAACAGATACGCAGTATTTT.

This clonotype occurred many times. The chain has TRBV18 and TRBJ2-7, with D perhaps matching TRBD2 (6 bases). CDR1 KGHSH and CDR2 LQKENI come from the germline V gene. The CDR3 spans 16 residues. The V end was cut by 5 bases, the J end by 2 bases, with 19 bases between. In DNA, the CDR3 is TGTGCCAGCTCAGGAAACACCGGGACTTACCCCTACGAGCAGTACTTC. Translating it yields CASSGNTGTYPYEQYF.

This clonotype was recorded many times. The V call is TRBV18, the J call TRBJ1-5; the match to TRBD1 covers 9 bases. V was pared by 5 bases and J by 5 bases, with 1 base of the junction left unmatched. CDR3 size: 13 residues. Germline V CDR1 and CDR2: KGHSH, LQKENI. CDR3 nucleotides: TGTGCCAGCTCAAGGACAGGGGATCAGCCCCAGCATTTT. The encoded protein is CASSRTGDQPQHF.

Ten or more counts support this clonotype. The V and J genes are TRBV20-1 and TRBJ1-5; D is undetermined. Germline values: CDR1 DFQATT, CDR2 SNEGSKA (reference sequence). This CDR3 has 16 residues. Trimming shortened V by 0 bases and J by 2 bases, and 14 bases separated the two germline ends. CDR3 sequence: CSAREVVGVGNQPQHF. CDR3 in DNA: TGCAGTGCTAGAGAAGTAGTCGGGGTTGGCAATCAGCCCCAGCATTTT.

The sample holds many counts of this clonotype. The V call is TRBV7-9, the J call TRBJ1-4; D is unresolved. The CDR3 has 14 amino acids. The germline CDR1 and CDR2 sequences are SEHNR and FQNEAQ (reference sequence). V shed 0 bases and J shed 7 bases, with 9 bases lying between them. The CDR3 region is CASSLAEDPEKLFF. CDR3 nucleotide sequence: TGTGCCAGCAGCTTAGCCGAAGATCCTGAAAAACTGTTTTTT.

This clonotype was picked up many times. This chain uses TRBV28 with TRBJ2-7, with 7 bases identical to TRBD1. In germline, CDR1 is MDHEN, CDR2 SYDVKM. J was trimmed by 3 bases and V by 5 bases; bases with no gene match: 4. The CDR3 consists of 13 residues. The CDR3 DNA is TGTGCCAGCAGTACGACAGGGATCTACGAGCAGTACTTC. Translating it yields CASSTTGIYEQYF.

A few counts support this clonotype. V and J are TRBV12-3 or TRBV12-4 and TRBJ2-7; TRBD1 matches 10 bases. V trimming: 5 bases; J trimming: 2 bases; junction bases outside the gene matches: 9. The CDR3 is 16 amino acids. In DNA, the CDR3 is TGTGCCAGCAGTCCCGGACAGGGGGTAGGGGCCTACGAGCAGTACTTC. It is translated as CASSPGQGVGAYEQYF.

This rearrangement joins TRBV4-2 to TRBJ2-7; a possible D gene is TRBD1 (6 bases). Trimming removed 4 bases at V and 0 bases at J, with 13 bases between. CDR1 and CDR2 (germline): LGHNA, YNFKEQ. The CDR3 runs to 15 residues. The chain's CDR3 is CASSRGGQSSYEQYF. CDR3 coding DNA: TGTGCCAGCAGCCGTGGAGGACAGAGCTCCTACGAGCAGTACTTC.

This clonotype was seen at least ten times. J is TRBJ2-5 and V is TRBV2, with 7 bases fitting TRBD2. The CDR3 runs to 15 residues. The trim removed 5 bases at V and 4 bases at J, leaving 10 bases unmatched. Per germline, CDR1 SNHLY and CDR2 FYNNEI. The CDR3 loop reads CASSIDGGSGETQYF. The CDR3 DNA reads as TGTGCCAGCAGTATCGACGGGGGGTCCGGAGAGACCCAGTACTTC.

This clonotype ranks as medium-sized. The gene calls are TRBV18 and TRBJ1-2; D is ambiguous. The CDR3 loop spans 14 amino acids. Germline V gene data show CDR1 as KGHSH and CDR2 as LQKENI. V was cut by 6 bases and J by 9 bases, with 20 bases left in between. The DNA for the CDR3 is TGTGCCAGCTCCTCGAACGAGGCGCCGGCGAGCTACACCTTC. This encodes CASSSNEAPASYTF.

Ten or more counts support this clonotype. V usage is TRBV5-1 and J usage is TRBJ2-4, with TRBD1 matching 9 bases. Germline CDR1 is SGHRS and CDR2 is YFSETQ. CDR3 length: 16 residues. V lost 1 base, J lost 5 bases, and 7 bases stayed unmatched. Here the CDR3 reads CASSLMTGQGQNIQYF. DNA for the CDR3: TGCGCCAGCAGCTTGATGACAGGACAGGGGCAAAACATTCAGTACTTC. The variable domain in full, completed from reference TRBV5-1 and TRBJ2-4, reads KAGVTQTPRYLIKTRGQQVTLSCSPISGHRSVSWYQQTPGQGLQFLFEYFSETQRNKGNFPGRFSGRQFSNSRSEMNVSTLELGDSALYLCASSLMTGQGQNIQYFGAGTRLSVL.

This clonotype came up many times. CDR3 nucleotides: TGTGCCAGCAGCTCACCGGGACCTGGTGGAAACACCATATATTTT. Protein product: CASSSPGPGGNTIYF. The rearrangement links TRBV7-9 to TRBJ1-3; D possibly corresponds to TRBD1 (5 bases). CDR1 is SEHNR, CDR2 FQNEAQ, per germline (reference sequence). The V and J ends lost 4 bases and 3 bases respectively, with 13 bases between them. The CDR3 covers 15 residues. Full variable domain (rest looked up from reference TRBV7-9 and TRBJ1-3): DTGVSQNPRHKITKRGQNVTFRCDPISEHNRLYWYRQTLGQGPEFLTYFQNEAQLEKSRLLSDRFSAERPKGSFSTLEIQRTEQGDSAMYLCASSSPGPGGNTIYFGEGSWLTVV.

This clonotype was counted ten times or more. The chain is built from TRBV4-3 and TRBJ1-2; weak D call: TRBD1 (6 bases). The CDR3 consists of 14 residues. Trimming stripped 0 bases from V and 4 bases from J, with 9 bases between. CDR1 and CDR2 (germline): LGHNA, YSLEER. The CDR3 spells CASSQEQGIYGYTF. In DNA, the CDR3 is TGCGCCAGCAGCCAAGAGCAGGGGATCTATGGCTACACCTTC.

This clonotype was found many times. The gene calls are TRBV20-1 and TRBJ1-2; the match to TRBD1 covers 9 bases. The CDR3 totals 12 residues. The V gene's germline CDR1 is DFQATT and CDR2 SNEGSKA (reference sequence). The V gene end was trimmed by 6 bases and the J gene end by 4 bases; junction bases not matched to a gene: 3. CDR3 in amino acids: CSAIQGAYGYTF. In DNA form, the CDR3 reads TGCAGTGCCATACAGGGGGCCTATGGCTACACCTTC.

This clonotype rates as medium-sized. This rearrangement joins TRBV2 to TRBJ2-1; the match to TRBD2 covers 9 bases. CDR1 is SNHLY, CDR2 FYNNEI, per germline. Trimming at V came to 3 bases and at J to 5 bases, leaving 5 bases not matched to a gene. The CDR3 has 15 residues. CDR3 in amino acids: CASSDATSGDNEQFF. Here the CDR3 DNA reads TGTGCCAGCAGTGATGCGACTAGCGGTGACAATGAGCAGTTCTTC.

This clonotype was seen many times. The J gene is TRBJ1-6, the V gene TRBV5-4; D remains ambiguous. Germline V lookup: CDR1 SGHNT, CDR2 YYREEE (reference sequence). This CDR3 has 14 amino acids. V was cut by 0 bases and J by 5 bases, with 6 bases left in between. Here the CDR3 reads CASSLDRDNSPLHF. The CDR3 region has the DNA TGTGCCAGCAGCTTGGACCGAGATAATTCACCCCTCCACTTT.

Many counts were recorded for this clonotype. J is TRBJ2-7 and V is TRBV29-1, with 9 bases identical to TRBD1. With 6 bases clipped from V and 2 bases from J, the junction kept 11 bases outside the gene matches. Germline CDR1 SQVTM, CDR2 ANQGSEA. The CDR3 totals 15 residues. The CDR3 sequence: CSVDGGTGKTYEQYF. The CDR3 DNA follows: TGCAGCGTCGACGGTGGGACAGGGAAGACCTACGAGCAGTACTTC.